The sequence of this TCR beta chain was determined in a study of blood T cell repertoires in COVID-19. Study details: The United States, Italy and Spain supplied acute and convalescent COVID-19 samples. Sources were T cells, B-cell-depleted T cells, or PBMCs; the material itself was cDNA or gDNA.

Original data processing: Researchers report that nucleated cell counts were estimated from reference gene primer amplification. TCRdb keeps only in-frame clones here, not all; method: immunoSEQ multiplex PCR. The DNA was the basis for D and trimming; V, J and clone size are from that table. The sample contains 10,000 to 15,000 clones, roughly four fifths of which appear only once. Worth noting for this clone: Other DNA sequences in the sample encode the same CDR3.

J lost 3 bases, V lost 3 bases, and 1 base had no gene match. This CDR3 is 13 amino acids long. Per germline, CDR1 KGHSH and CDR2 LQKENI. The chain is built from TRBV18 and TRBJ1-1, with 7 bases lining up with TRBD1. The clonotype originates from a man older than 75 with acute or convalescent COVID-19. The sequenced sample was peripheral blood. The CDR3 protein is CASSPTGDTEAFF. The CDR3 DNA is TGTGCCAGCTCACCCACAGGGGACACTGAAGCTTTCTTT.